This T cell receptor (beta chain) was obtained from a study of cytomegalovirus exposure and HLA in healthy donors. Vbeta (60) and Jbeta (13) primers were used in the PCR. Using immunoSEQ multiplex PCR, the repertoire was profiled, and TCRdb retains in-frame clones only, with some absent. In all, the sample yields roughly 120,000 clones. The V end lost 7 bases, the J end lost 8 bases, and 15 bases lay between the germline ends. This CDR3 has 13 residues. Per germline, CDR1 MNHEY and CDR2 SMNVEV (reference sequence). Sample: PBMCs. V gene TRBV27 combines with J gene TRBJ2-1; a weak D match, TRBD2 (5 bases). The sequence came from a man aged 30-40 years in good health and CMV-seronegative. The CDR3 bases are TGTGCCAGCACCACTAGAATCGGAGATGAGCAGTTCTTC. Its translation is CASTTRIGDEQFF.